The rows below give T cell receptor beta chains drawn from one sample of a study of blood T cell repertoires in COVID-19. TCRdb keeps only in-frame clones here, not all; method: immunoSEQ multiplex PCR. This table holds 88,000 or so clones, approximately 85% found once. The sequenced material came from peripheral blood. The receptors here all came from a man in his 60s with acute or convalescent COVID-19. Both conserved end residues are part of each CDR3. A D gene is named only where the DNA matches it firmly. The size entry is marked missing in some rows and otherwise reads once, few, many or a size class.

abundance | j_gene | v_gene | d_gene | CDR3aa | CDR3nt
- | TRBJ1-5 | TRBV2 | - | CASSGLGGRQPQHF | TGTGCCAGCAGTGGGTTGGGGGGTAGGCAGCCCCAGCATTTT
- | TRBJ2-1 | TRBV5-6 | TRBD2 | CASSLGTSVYNEQFF | TGTGCCAGCAGCTTGGGTACTAGCGTCTACAATGAGCAGTTCTTC
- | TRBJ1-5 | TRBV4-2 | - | CASSPDSSNQPQHF | TGTGCCAGCAGCCCCGACAGTAGCAATCAGCCCCAGCATTTT
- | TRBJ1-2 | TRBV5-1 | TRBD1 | CASSWVGTGDSYTF | TGCGCCAGCAGCTGGGTAGGGACAGGGGATAGCTACACCTTC
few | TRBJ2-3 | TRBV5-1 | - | CASNLLGGMDTQYF | TGCGCCAGCAACTTACTAGGGGGAATGGATACGCAGTATTTT
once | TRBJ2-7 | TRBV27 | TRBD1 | CASSKTGGLYEQYF | TGTGCCAGCTCAAAGACAGGGGGATTGTACGAGCAGTACTTC
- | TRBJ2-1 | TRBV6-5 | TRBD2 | CACTGTSGRHEQFF | TGTGCCTGCACCGGGACTAGCGGGAGACATGAGCAGTTCTTC
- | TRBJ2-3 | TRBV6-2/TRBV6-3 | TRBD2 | CASSYPTGGGRTDTQYF | TGTGCCAGCAGTTACCCCACGGGGGGGGGCCGCACAGATACGCAGTATTTT
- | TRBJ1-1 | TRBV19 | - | CASRHRELITEAFF | TGTGCCAGTAGGCACAGGGAGTTGATCACTGAAGCTTTCTTT
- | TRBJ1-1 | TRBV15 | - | CATRRPSWNTEAFF | TGTGCCACCAGGAGACCTAGCTGGAACACTGAAGCTTTCTTT
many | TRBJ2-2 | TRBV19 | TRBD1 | CASSIRSRGMNTGELFF | TGTGCCAGTAGTATTAGGTCCAGGGGGATGAACACCGGGGAGCTGTTTTTT
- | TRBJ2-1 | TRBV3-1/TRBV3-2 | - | CASSQDRNNEQFF | TGTGCCAGCAGCCAAGACAGAAACAATGAGCAGTTCTTC
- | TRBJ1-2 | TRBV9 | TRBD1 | CASSVGRGEYGYTF | TGTGCCAGCAGCGTCGGCAGGGGGGAGTATGGCTACACCTTC
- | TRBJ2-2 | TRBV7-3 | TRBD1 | CASSSMTGQTGELFF | TGTGCCAGCAGCTCCATGACAGGGCAAACCGGGGAGCTGTTTTTT
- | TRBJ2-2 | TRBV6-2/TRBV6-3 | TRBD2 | CASSYGGGDTGELFF | TGTGCCAGCAGTTACGGCGGGGGGGACACCGGGGAGCTGTTTTTT
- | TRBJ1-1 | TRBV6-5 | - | CASGLRNTEAFF | TGTGCCAGCGGACTCAGGAACACTGAAGCTTTCTTT
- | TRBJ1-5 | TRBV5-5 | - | CASSLGSHSNQPQHF | TGTGCCAGCAGCTTGGGGAGCCATAGCAATCAGCCCCAGCATTTT
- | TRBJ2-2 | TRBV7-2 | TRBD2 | CASSILAGITPGELFF | TGTGCCAGCAGCATTCTAGCGGGTATTACCCCCGGGGAGCTGTTTTTT
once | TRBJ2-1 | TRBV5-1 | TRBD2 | CASSLLTSGLGEQFF | TGCGCCAGCAGCTTGCTGACTAGCGGTTTAGGTGAGCAGTTCTTC
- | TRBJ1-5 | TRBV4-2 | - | CASSQGVGRTDLSNQPQHF | TGTGCCAGCAGTCAAGGGGTAGGCCGGACAGATCTTAGCAATCAGCCCCAGCATTTT
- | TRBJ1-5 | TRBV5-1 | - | CASSLEGFPYQPQHF | TGCGCCAGCAGCTTGGAGGGGTTCCCCTATCAGCCCCAGCATTTT
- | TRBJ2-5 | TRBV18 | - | CASSPLESETQYF | TGTGCCAGCTCACCACTGGAGTCAGAGACCCAGTACTTC
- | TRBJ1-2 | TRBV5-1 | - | CASSLGQSNYGYTF | TGCGCCAGCAGCTTGGGACAGAGCAACTATGGCTACACCTTC
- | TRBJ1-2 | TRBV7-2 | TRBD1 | CASSLVGTANYGYTF | TGTGCCAGCAGCTTAGTGGGGACAGCTAACTATGGCTACACCTTC
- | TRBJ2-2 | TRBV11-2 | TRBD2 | CASSLISGRDTGELFF | TGTGCCAGCAGCTTAATTAGCGGGAGGGACACCGGGGAGCTGTTTTTT
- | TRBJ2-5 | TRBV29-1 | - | CSVVVSVGETQYF | TGCAGCGTTGTTGTTAGCGTCGGGGAGACCCAGTACTTC
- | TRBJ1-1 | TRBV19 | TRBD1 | CASSIGAQGAGTEAFF | TGTGCCAGTAGTATTGGGGCGCAGGGGGCGGGGACTGAAGCTTTCTTT
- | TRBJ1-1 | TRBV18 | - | CASSLQGYTTEAFF | TGTGCCAGCTCACTCCAGGGTTATACTACTGAAGCTTTCTTT
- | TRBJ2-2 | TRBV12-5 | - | CASGLPPGELFF | TGTGCTAGTGGTCTTCCCCCCGGGGAGCTGTTTTTT
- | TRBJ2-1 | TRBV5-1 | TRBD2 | CASSLAGGGAVEQFF | TGCGCCAGCAGCTTGGCCGGCGGGGGGGCCGTTGAGCAGTTCTTC
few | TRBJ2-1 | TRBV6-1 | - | CASSETEATYNEQFF | TGTGCCAGCAGTGAAACGGAGGCCACCTACAATGAGCAGTTCTTC
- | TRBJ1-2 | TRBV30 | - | CASSTGDYGYTF | TGTGCCTCGTCTACGGGGGACTATGGCTACACCTTC
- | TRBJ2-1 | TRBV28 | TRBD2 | CASTLAGAIYNEQFF | TGTGCCAGCACCTTGGCGGGAGCTATCTACAATGAGCAGTTCTTC
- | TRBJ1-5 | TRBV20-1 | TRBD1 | CSASFGQGNQPQHF | TGCAGCGCTAGTTTCGGACAGGGCAATCAGCCCCAGCATTTT
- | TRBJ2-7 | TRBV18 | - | CASSPTLSSYEQYF | TGTGCCAGCTCACCAACCCTGAGCTCCTACGAGCAGTACTTC
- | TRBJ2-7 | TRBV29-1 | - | CSVEGVLEQYF | TGCAGCGTCGAGGGGGTTCTAGAGCAGTACTTC
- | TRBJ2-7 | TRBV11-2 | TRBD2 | CASSPISRGGVYEQYF | TGTGCCAGCAGCCCGATTAGCCGGGGGGGGGTCTACGAGCAGTACTTC
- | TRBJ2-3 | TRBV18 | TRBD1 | CASSRGTGWGTDTQYF | TGTGCCAGCTCACGAGGGACAGGGTGGGGCACAGATACGCAGTATTTT
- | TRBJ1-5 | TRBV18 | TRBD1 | CASSRGQGVGNQPQHF | TGTGCCAGCTCACGCGGACAGGGGGTGGGCAATCAGCCCCAGCATTTT
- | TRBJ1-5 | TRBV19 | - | CASSISPNQPQHF | TGTGCCAGTAGTATAAGCCCCAATCAGCCCCAGCATTTT
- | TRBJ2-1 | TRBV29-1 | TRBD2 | CSARTSGRVGFLSEQFF | TGCAGCGCTAGGACTAGCGGGAGGGTTGGTTTTTTGTCTGAGCAGTTCTTC
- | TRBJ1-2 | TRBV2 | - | CASSETHEGEYGYTF | TGTGCCAGCAGTGAGACTCATGAGGGGGAGTATGGCTACACCTTC
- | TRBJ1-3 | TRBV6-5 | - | CASSSPTLSSGNTIYF | TGTGCCAGCAGTTCCCCGACTCTAAGCTCTGGAAACACCATATATTTT
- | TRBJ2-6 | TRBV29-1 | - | CSAVVEPFGANVLTF | TGCAGCGCGGTTGTGGAGCCTTTTGGGGCCAACGTCCTGACTTTC
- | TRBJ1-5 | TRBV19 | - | CASRELISNQPQHF | TGTGCCAGTCGTGAGTTAATAAGCAATCAGCCCCAGCATTTT
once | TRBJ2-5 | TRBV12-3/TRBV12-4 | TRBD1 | CASSLGQQETQYF | TGTGCCAGCAGTTTGGGACAGCAAGAGACCCAGTACTTC
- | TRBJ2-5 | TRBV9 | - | CASSVDPLQGSETQYF | TGTGCCAGCAGCGTAGACCCTCTCCAGGGGAGCGAGACCCAGTACTTC
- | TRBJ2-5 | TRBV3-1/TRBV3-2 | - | CASSQEPPDWKETQYF | TGTGCCAGCAGCCAAGAACCTCCTGACTGGAAAGAGACCCAGTACTTC
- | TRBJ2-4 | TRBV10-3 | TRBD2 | CAISQSGSNPKNIQYF | TGTGCCATCAGTCAAAGCGGGAGCAACCCAAAAAACATTCAGTACTTC
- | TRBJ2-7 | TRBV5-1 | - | CASSLGGSLYEQYF | TGCGCCAGCAGCTTGGGAGGGTCTCTCTACGAGCAGTACTTC
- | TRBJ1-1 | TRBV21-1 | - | CASSAAGKNTEAFF | TGTGCCAGCAGTGCCGCGGGTAAGAACACTGAAGCTTTCTTT
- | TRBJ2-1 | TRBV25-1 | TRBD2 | CASSVREGYNEQFF | TGTGCCAGCAGTGTCCGGGAGGGGTACAATGAGCAGTTCTTC
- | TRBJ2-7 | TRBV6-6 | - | CASSPNFEQYF | TGTGCCAGCAGTCCAAATTTCGAGCAGTACTTC
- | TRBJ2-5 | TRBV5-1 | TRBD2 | CASSWGTSGRETQYF | TGCGCCAGCAGCTGGGGGACTAGCGGGAGGGAGACCCAGTACTTC
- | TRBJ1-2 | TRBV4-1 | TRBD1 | CASSQGSQGAFGYTF | TGCGCCAGCAGCCAAGGTTCACAGGGGGCCTTTGGCTACACCTTC
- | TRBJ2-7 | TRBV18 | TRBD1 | CASSLGTGDNEQYF | TGTGCCAGCTCTCTAGGGACAGGGGACAACGAGCAGTACTTC
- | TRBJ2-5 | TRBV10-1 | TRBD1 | CASSESWTGPYQETQYF | TGCGCCAGCAGTGAGTCTTGGACAGGCCCGTACCAAGAGACCCAGTACTTC
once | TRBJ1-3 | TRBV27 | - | CASSASVGNTIYF | TGTGCCAGCAGTGCCAGTGTGGGAAACACCATATATTTT
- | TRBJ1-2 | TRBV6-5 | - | CASRTSGGLGYGYTF | TGTGCCAGCAGGACCTCCGGGGGGCTCGGCTATGGCTACACCTTC